This is a list of T cell receptor beta chains from one sample in a study of CD8 T cells in Susac syndrome. TCRdb reanalysed the immunoSEQ multiplex PCR reads using MiXCR and keeps one entry per CDR3 protein. The sample holds about 160,000 distinct CDR3 sequences, roughly 95% seen once. The specimen sequenced was CD4+ T cells from PBMCs. The receptors derive from a human donor with Susac syndrome. Each CDR3 is given with its conserved first and last residue. The order of the fields is clone size, V gene, J gene, D gene, CDR3 protein, CDR3 DNA. D genes are given only for firm matches. Size tells how often a clone was seen (once, few, many) or the class of an expanded clone, and some rows leave it out.

NA	TRBV12-3/TRBV12-4	TRBJ2-5	NA	CASSSGIRKETQYF	TGTGCCAGCAGTTCGGGGATTCGGAAAGAGACCCAGTACTTC
NA	TRBV6-5	TRBJ2-6	NA	CASSYVGHTTGANVLTF	TGTGCCAGCAGTTACGTCGGACACACGACTGGGGCCAACGTCCTGACTTTC
NA	TRBV4-1	TRBJ2-1	NA	CASSQPTGLSYNEQFF	TGCGCCAGCAGCCAGCCCACAGGGTTGAGCTACAATGAGCAGTTCTTC
NA	TRBV3-1	TRBJ1-2	NA	CASSPQPDYGYTF	TGTGCCAGCAGCCCGCAACCCGATTATGGCTACACCTTC
NA	TRBV7-2	TRBJ1-1	TRBD1	CASSFQGQGAGLNTEAFF	TGTGCCAGCAGCTTCCAAGGACAGGGGGCAGGTTTGAACACTGAAGCTTTCTTT
NA	TRBV11-2	TRBJ2-5	TRBD1	CASSLRTGDGETQYF	TGTGCCAGCAGCTTACGGACAGGGGATGGGGAGACCCAGTACTTC
NA	TRBV24-1	TRBJ2-1	TRBD1	CATSDAAGGQGFYEQFF	TGTGCCACCAGTGATGCCGCGGGGGGACAGGGGTTTTATGAGCAGTTCTTC
NA	TRBV30	TRBJ1-5	TRBD1	CAWSVGQYNQPQHF	TGTGCCTGGAGTGTGGGACAGTACAATCAGCCCCAGCATTTT
NA	TRBV18	TRBJ2-5	NA	CASSPMDLKLETQYF	TGTGCCAGCTCACCAATGGACTTAAAGCTCGAGACCCAGTACTTC
NA	TRBV9	TRBJ1-2	NA	CASSVGYRVNYGYTF	TGTGCCAGCAGCGTAGGATACAGGGTTAACTATGGCTACACCTTC
NA	TRBV11-1	TRBJ1-6	TRBD1	CASSFSDRGDSPLHF	TGTGCCAGCAGCTTCTCCGACAGGGGTGATTCACCCCTCCACTTT
NA	TRBV11-2	TRBJ2-5	NA	CASSTGRDQAQYF	TGTGCCAGCAGCACGGGACGGGACCAGGCCCAGTACTTC
NA	TRBV20-1	TRBJ2-7	NA	CSASIPGVEQYF	TGCAGTGCCTCCATCCCAGGAGTCGAGCAGTACTTC
NA	TRBV18	TRBJ1-2	NA	CASSTGDRYTF	TGTGCCAGCTCAACCGGGGACCGCTACACCTTC
NA	TRBV30	TRBJ1-2	TRBD1	CAFKTGDGYTF	TGTGCCTTTAAGACAGGGGATGGCTACACCTTC
NA	TRBV14	TRBJ2-5	TRBD2	CASSQLAEETQYF	TGTGCCAGCAGCCAGCTAGCGGAAGAGACCCAGTACTTC
NA	TRBV7-9	TRBJ2-5	TRBD2	CASSLTLAGVGGETQYF	TGTGCCAGCAGCCTAACCTTAGCGGGAGTGGGTGGAGAGACCCAGTACTTC
NA	TRBV30	TRBJ2-3	NA	CAWSLDPGARTDTQYF	TGTGCCTGGAGTCTAGACCCAGGGGCCCGCACAGATACGCAGTATTTT
NA	TRBV5-1	TRBJ1-6	NA	CASSFGAQGIYNSPLHF	TGCGCCAGCAGCTTCGGCGCGCAGGGAATTTACAATTCACCCCTCCACTTT
once	TRBV6-5	TRBJ1-1	TRBD1	CASSGTSGGTEAFF	TGTGCCAGCAGTGGGACCTCAGGGGGCACTGAAGCTTTCTTT
NA	TRBV23-1	TRBJ2-3	NA	CASSQRSFIPPGDITDTQYF	TGCGCCAGCAGTCAAAGGTCGTTTATTCCCCCAGGGGACATCACAGATACGCAGTATTTT
NA	TRBV7-2	TRBJ1-4	NA	CASSLGTAINEKLFF	TGTGCCAGCAGCTTAGGAACAGCCATCAATGAAAAACTGTTTTTT
NA	TRBV28	TRBJ2-4	TRBD2	CASSSRGGPKNIQYF	TGTGCCAGCAGCTCCCGGGGGGGGCCCAAAAACATTCAGTACTTC
NA	TRBV20-1	TRBJ1-2	TRBD1	CSAYKQGADGYTF	TGCAGTGCTTACAAACAGGGGGCAGATGGCTACACCTTC
NA	TRBV24-1	TRBJ2-3	NA	CATSKTGPTDTQYF	TGTGCCACCAGTAAGACAGGCCCCACAGATACGCAGTATTTT
NA	TRBV28	TRBJ2-1	NA	CASSLDSRQFF	TGTGCCAGCAGTCTCGACTCACGCCAGTTCTTC
NA	TRBV20-1	TRBJ2-1	NA	CSARLLVSHNEQFF	TGCAGTGCTAGATTATTGGTCAGCCACAATGAGCAGTTCTTC
NA	TRBV20-1	TRBJ2-5	NA	CSATLDSFTKETQYF	TGCAGTGCCACTCTGGACTCTTTTACCAAAGAGACCCAGTACTTC
once	TRBV28	TRBJ2-5	NA	CASRTGLGTQYF	TGTGCCAGCAGAACAGGGCTCGGGACCCAGTACTTC
NA	TRBV28	TRBJ2-1	TRBD2	CASRAVTGLAGGSYNEQFF	TGTGCCAGCAGGGCGGTTACCGGACTAGCGGGAGGGTCCTACAATGAGCAGTTCTTC
NA	TRBV20-1	TRBJ2-7	TRBD2	CSASARLAGLSSYEQYF	TGCAGTGCTAGTGCCAGACTAGCGGGACTTAGCTCCTACGAGCAGTACTTC
NA	TRBV5-1	TRBJ2-3	TRBD2	CASSELAEGTDTQYF	TGCGCCAGCAGCGAGCTAGCGGAAGGCACAGATACGCAGTATTTT
NA	TRBV19	TRBJ1-5	NA	CASSTSVTDQPQHF	TGTGCCAGTAGTACCTCAGTCACAGATCAGCCCCAGCATTTT
NA	TRBV4-3	TRBJ1-2	NA	CASSQAQGLTNYGYTF	TGCGCCAGCAGCCAAGCGCAGGGGCTAACTAACTATGGCTACACCTTC
NA	TRBV9	TRBJ2-1	NA	CASSVDRGARNEQFF	TGTGCCAGCAGCGTAGATCGGGGGGCGAGGAATGAGCAGTTCTTC
NA	TRBV13	TRBJ2-1	NA	CASSLGRFNEQFF	TGTGCCAGCAGCTTAGGAAGATTCAATGAGCAGTTCTTC
NA	TRBV9	TRBJ2-3	NA	CASSVAGRRADTQYF	TGTGCCAGCAGCGTAGCGGGACGGAGGGCAGATACGCAGTATTTT
once	TRBV2	TRBJ2-5	NA	CASSGLRGETQYF	TGTGCCAGCAGTGGGCTCCGGGGGGAGACCCAGTACTTC
NA	TRBV30	TRBJ2-3	NA	CAWTIGTDTQYF	TGTGCCTGGACTATCGGCACAGATACGCAGTATTTT
NA	TRBV12-3/TRBV12-4	TRBJ1-1	TRBD1	CASLPGGGYAEAFF	TGTGCCAGCCTTCCAGGGGGAGGGTACGCTGAAGCTTTCTTT
NA	TRBV5-4	TRBJ2-2	TRBD1	CASSPTGGTAGELFF	TGTGCCAGCAGCCCTACAGGGGGTACGGCCGGGGAGCTGTTTTTT
NA	TRBV28	TRBJ2-1	TRBD1	CASNRGWDEQFF	TGTGCCAGCAACAGGGGTTGGGATGAGCAGTTCTTC
NA	TRBV5-5	TRBJ2-1	TRBD2	CASSSLAGGEQFF	TGTGCCAGCAGCTCCTTAGCGGGAGGGGAGCAGTTCTTC
once	TRBV2	TRBJ1-5	NA	CASILDRGLNQPQHF	NA
NA	TRBV9	TRBJ1-2	NA	CASSVAGGTDYGYTF	TGTGCCAGCAGCGTAGCTGGGGGCACAGATTATGGCTACACCTTC
NA	TRBV15	TRBJ1-4	TRBD1	CATSRDRDRVKEKLFF	TGTGCCACCAGCAGAGATCGGGACAGGGTTAAGGAAAAACTGTTTTTT
NA	TRBV7-9	TRBJ2-1	NA	CASTEGGNEQFF	TGTGCCAGCACCGAAGGGGGGAATGAGCAGTTCTTC
NA	TRBV3-1	TRBJ1-1	NA	CASSPTSTGRTEAFF	TGTGCCAGCAGCCCCACCAGCACAGGGAGGACTGAAGCTTTCTTT
NA	TRBV30	TRBJ2-4	NA	CAWSVQKLAKNIQYF	TGTGCCTGGAGTGTACAGAAACTAGCCAAAAACATTCAGTACTTC